The entry that follows covers one T cell receptor (beta chain) sequence. Its antigen has not been determined. No qualities accompany the bases; no much larger clone lies one base away. V and J lose 1 base and 5 bases, and a span of 11 bases separates them. According to the germline V gene, CDR1 reads SGHVS and CDR2 reads FQNEAQ. The CDR3 starts with the cysteine, ends with the phenylalanine, and has 15 residues. Only the CDR3 DNA is retained, 45 bases long and in frame from the first base. Participants were included only if at least one PBMC sample before ART initiation and at least two post-ART samples were available. Treatment was received in the United States of America by all participants with HIV. Before DNA extraction, cryopreserved samples of about 0.95-10 million PBMC were thawed and washed. At the time of the earliest PBMC sample, participants with HIV were aged between about 23 and 55 years. PBMC samples from each participant spanned 1-4 timepoints before ART initiation and 2-8 timepoints after ART initiation, with a median of 7 samples. Serial HIV viral load, CD4+ T-cell count, ART history and demographic data were obtained for every participant. Using a Qiagen kit on a QIAcube, genomic DNA was extracted from unsorted PBMC, with samples processed in batches of 12.

The data stem from a study of long-term antiretroviral therapy in people with HIV (dated by TCRdb to 2022 to 2024). Study-wide context: The earliest samples were collected about a decade before the 2015 WHO recommendation for immediate ART, when ART was typically delayed until CD4 counts fell. A retrospective serial study tested whether ART initiation and durable HIV suppression were associated with changes in peripheral blood TRB repertoire composition and diversity. From 25 to 30 adults with confirmed HIV infection, the cohort provided 150 to 200 cryopreserved PBMC samples, gathered serially across a mean of around 6 years (range 1-12). Among the roughly 30 participants with HIV, eleven to twelve were female. No cross-contamination during QIAcube processing was seen in test extractions of a monoclonal T-cell line run alongside a few dozen polyclonal samples. The investigation overall reported the following: CDR3 length ranges in HIV repertoires were narrower than in controls, and network structure suggested an antigen-experienced repertoire with only a slight naive shift after ART. Unsorted PBMC were profiled instead of sorted CD4+ and CD8+ T cells because pre-ART samples had limited cell numbers. Since PBMC availability was limited, sequencing covered only the TCR beta chain, with no alpha chain pairing. The repertoire was dominated across all time points by expanded TRB clones identified before ART initiation, although this dominance was seen to fluctuate and to decrease in many PLHIV after ART. ART initiation was associated with a significant increase in TRB diversity, but diversity stayed significantly below transplant donor controls even after long-term ART. The samples were dated from the mid-2000s to the late 2010s, and the ART regimens that were used may be less effective than current ART regimens. Inferences about post-ART repertoire changes are limited because no data were available on ART adherence, viral resistance or therapy changes.

The immunoSEQ hsTCRB v3.0 assay was used at survey level resolution to sequence the TRB variable region. The target sequencing depth for TRB was about 40,000-55,000 T-cell genomes per sample. TRB libraries were pooled and sequenced on an Illumina MiSeq using a v3 150-cycle kit. For the original study's pipeline: Repertoire analysis ran in R within a reproducible Nextflow workflow covering QC, data transformation and analysis. Custom analyses were implemented in LymphoSeq2, an R package for AIRR-Seq data exploration. Several samples that produced fewer than 5000 total TRB sequences were removed, so under 200 HIV repertoires were analyzed. Among the roughly 190 retained HIV repertoires, around 60 were collected before ART initiation and 120 to 130 were collected after ART initiation. Repertoires were downsampled to 5000 TRB nucleotide sequences, and summary statistics were averaged over 100 downsampling iterations. Only TRB sequences with CDR3 regions of at least seven amino acids were retained for analysis. A Shannon entropy-derived clonality score and the Gini coefficient were used to measure diversity. In the repertoire networks, any two of the top 5000 CDR3 amino acid sequences were linked whenever the two sequences differed by an edit distance of one. Antigen specificity groups and MHC restriction were predicted for TRB CDR3 amino acid sequences with GLIPH2. CDR3 amino acid sequences were matched against VDJdb and McPAS-TCR to flag known CMV, EBV, HIV or tissue antigen associations. Pre-ART, post-ART and control groups were compared with Wilcoxon signed-rank tests and Holm-Bonferroni correction. The source is immuneACCESS, and TCRdb retained only in-frame sequences with V and J called. Part of the clones is not carried over; for the studies checked, unresolved V genes explain less than half of this, and the remainder is unexplained. V and J calls and clone size are given by that table; D and trimming were obtained from the DNA. Here the sample has 9,000 to 13,000 clones; 81% occur a single time. The ten most abundant clones make up 15% to 20% of the sample.

The chain couples TRBV7-8 to TRBJ1-4; a confident D gene designation cannot be given. This receptor was obtained from a man aged 40-49 years with HIV. The specimen was unsorted PBMCs, collected 1.8 years after starting antiretroviral therapy. The CDR3 loop reads CASSLVGLPNEKLFF. At the DNA level, the sequence is TGTGCCAGCAGCTTAGTTGGGCTCCCAAATGAAAAACTGTTTTTT.